The 23 T cell receptor beta chains presented below share a single source sample, sequenced in a study of T cells in Graves' hyperthyroidism and ophthalmopathy (dated by TCRdb to about 2019). Libraries were made using multiplex PCR. Sequencing was carried out with an Illumina HiSeq 2000. The TCR beta CDR3 regions were amplified from RNA transcripts. The TCR CDR3 was subjected to a first round of RT-PCR using the HTBI primer set and the Qiagen OneStep RT-PCR kit. TCRdb ran its own pipeline on the public reads, namely fastp trimming at Q25 and MiXCR clone calling, and kept in-frame beta chains. Each CDR3 protein gets just one entry, which takes the most common genes and DNA from the rows behind it. The table for this sample lists roughly 170,000 distinct CDR3 sequences; approximately 17% of them were counted only once. The leading ten clones occupy around 29% of the sample. The sequencing sample was made of blood. These receptors were taken from a woman in her forties or fifties with Graves' hyperthyroidism.

There are many counts of this clonotype. The V gene is TRBV3-1, the J gene TRBJ1-1; D unclear. Germline CDR1 reads LGHDT; CDR2 reads YNNKEL (reference sequence). V was trimmed by 5 bases and J by 6 bases, leaving 10 bases between them. CDR3 length equals 12 residues. CDR3 nucleotide sequence: TGTGCCAGCAGCTTGGGAGACGCTGAAGCTTTCTTT. Amino acid sequence: CASSLGDAEAFF.

Ten or more counts support this clonotype. The chain links TRBV10-3 to TRBJ2-3; no clear D. The length of the CDR3 is 15 residues. Trimming left V 0 bases short and J 2 bases short, with 9 bases between. Germline CDR1 ENHRY, CDR2 SYGVKD. The CDR3 sequence is CAISESVGNTDTQYF. The CDR3 DNA follows: TGTGCCATCAGTGAGTCTGTGGGGAACACAGATACGCAGTATTTT.

As regards this clonotype: With a much larger clone just one base away, this may be a read error. CDR3 coding DNA: TGTGCCACTACCTCCGGGACAGGGGGCTGGGGCCACACCTTC. The encoded protein is CATTSGTGGWGHTF. J is TRBJ1-2 and V is TRBV19; 12 bases are a match to TRBD1. Per the germline V gene, CDR1 is LNHDA and CDR2 is SQIVND (reference sequence). After removal of 10 bases from V and 12 bases from J, the junction contained 15 bases not matched to a gene. The CDR3 spans 14 residues. The whole variable domain, filled in from reference TRBV19 and TRBJ1-2, reads DGGITQSPKYLFRKEGQNVTLSCEQNLNHDAMYWYRQDPGQGLRLIYYSQIVNDFQKGDIAEGYSVSREKKESFPLTVTSAQKNPTAFYLCATTSGTGGWGHTFGSGTRLTVV.

The sample holds many counts of this clonotype. J is TRBJ2-1 and V is TRBV28; D gene ambiguous. V was clipped by 5 bases and J by 9 bases, with 17 bases between them. The CDR3 covers 14 residues. The germline gives CDR1 MDHEN, CDR2 SYDVKM. CDR3 nucleotides: TGTGCCAGCAGTCCCCGATCTTACGATATTGAGCAGTTCTTC. It translates to CASSPRSYDIEQFF.

This clonotype was found many times. The CDR3 region has the DNA TGTGCCAGTAGTATACAGAACACTGAAGCTTTCTTT. Translating it yields CASSIQNTEAFF. The V gene is TRBV19, the J gene TRBJ1-1; D gene unclear. The germline CDR1 and CDR2 sequences are LNHDA and SQIVND (reference sequence). The CDR3 spans 12 residues. The germline V and J ends were trimmed by 2 bases and 1 base, with 2 bases remaining between them.

The chain is built from TRBV29-1 and TRBJ1-2, with D possibly TRBD1 on 6 matching bases. The V end was cut by 6 bases, the J end by 0 bases, with 17 bases between. The germline CDR1 and CDR2 sequences are SQVTM and ANQGSEA. CDR3 size: 15 residues. The CDR3 DNA is TGCAGCGTCGGAGAGGGGGACCAAACTAACTATGGCTACACCTTC. Amino acid sequence: CSVGEGDQTNYGYTF.

This clonotype was counted at least ten times. The V call is TRBV7-3, the J call TRBJ1-4, with 8 bases lining up with TRBD1. The CDR3 sequence is 13 residues long. The germline V gene encodes CDR1 SGHTA and CDR2 FQGTGA. With 5 bases clipped from V and 9 bases from J, the junction kept 5 bases outside the gene matches. The CDR3 protein is CASSVTGGQKLFF. The DNA of the CDR3 is TGTGCCAGCAGCGTTACAGGGGGACAAAAACTGTTTTTT. Supplemented by reference TRBV7-3 and TRBJ1-4, the full variable domain reads GAGVSQTPSNKVTEKGKYVELRCDPISGHTALYWYRQSLGQGPEFLIYFQGTGAADDSGLPNDRFFAVRPEGSVSTLKIQRTERGDSAVYLCASSVTGGQKLFFGSGTQLSVL.

Ten or more counts support this clonotype. V gene TRBV7-9 combines with J gene TRBJ1-2; TRBD1 is a possible D gene (6 bases). Germline loops: CDR1 SEHNR, CDR2 FQNEAQ (reference sequence). The V and J ends lost 11 bases and 4 bases respectively, with 17 bases between them. The CDR3 contains 13 residues. CDR3 in DNA: TGTGCCCTTGGGGGCAGCATCATCTATGGCTACACCTTC. Protein: CALGGSIIYGYTF.

This clonotype was seen ten or more times. The chain links TRBV7-9 to TRBJ2-1; D not certain. CDR1 is SEHNR, CDR2 FQNEAQ, per germline (reference sequence). Trimming pared 0 bases from V and 6 bases from J, leaving 6 bases between. The CDR3 totals 13 residues. The CDR3 region is CASSLASANEQFF. In nucleotides, the CDR3 is TGTGCCAGCAGCTTAGCGAGCGCCAATGAGCAGTTCTTC.

This clonotype was counted many times. CDR3 sequence: CSAGRRSSYEQYF. In nucleotides, the CDR3 is TGCAGTGCTGGGAGGAGGAGCTCCTACGAGCAGTACTTC. The chain uses TRBV20-1 and TRBJ2-7; perhaps TRBD2 as D (6 bases). The CDR3 extends over 13 amino acids. Trimming removed 5 bases from V and 0 bases from J, with 11 bases in between. The germline CDR1 and CDR2 sequences are DFQATT and SNEGSKA (reference sequence).

This clonotype occurred many times. CDR3 loop: CASSQVAGQGASTDTQYF. The CDR3 region has the DNA TGTGCCAGCAGCCAAGTAGCCGGACAGGGGGCTAGCACAGATACGCAGTATTTT. This chain uses TRBV14 with TRBJ2-3, with TRBD1 matching 11 bases. The CDR3 extends over 18 amino acids. The trim removed 1 base at V and 0 bases at J, leaving 6 bases unmatched. Germline V gives CDR1 SGHDN, CDR2 FVKESK.

In this sample, this clonotype turned up many times. This sequence joins TRBV25-1 and TRBJ1-4; no clear D. The CDR3 contains 16 residues. Germline CDR1 reads MGHDK; CDR2 reads SYGVNS. Trimming removed 4 bases from V and 7 bases from J, with 19 bases in between. The CDR3 region has the DNA TGTGCCAGCAGTGGTCCCCGGGGTTCACAGAGTGAAAAACTGTTTTTT. Translating gives CASSGPRGSQSEKLFF. Variable domain in full (rest from reference TRBV25-1 and TRBJ1-4): EADIYQTPRYLVIGTGKKITLECSQTMGHDKMYWYQQDPGMELHLIHYSYGVNSTEKGDLSSESTVSRIRTEHFPLTLESARPSHTSQYLCASSGPRGSQSEKLFFGSGTQLSVL.

The J gene is TRBJ1-1, the V gene TRBV6-1; the D is unclear. V lost 0 bases and J 0 bases, leaving 11 bases between the germline ends. The CDR3 has 16 residues. Germline loops: CDR1 MNHNS, CDR2 SASEGT. The CDR3 coding sequence is TGTGCCAGCAGTGAAGCCCTGGGCAGATTGAACACTGAAGCTTTCTTT. As protein: CASSEALGRLNTEAFF.

The V and J genes are TRBV20-1 and TRBJ2-1; 11 bases are a match to TRBD2. The CDR3 loop spans 18 amino acids. Trimming cost V 6 bases and J 5 bases; bases outside gene matches: 18. Germline loops: CDR1 DFQATT, CDR2 SNEGSKA (reference sequence). This CDR3 is CSARSTVASGRRDNEQFF. The CDR3 DNA sequence: TGCAGTGCAAGGAGTACGGTGGCTAGCGGGAGGAGAGACAATGAGCAGTTCTTC.

This clonotype was seen many times. The chain links TRBV15 to TRBJ1-1; D is ambiguous. CDR1 and CDR2 from the germline V gene are LNHNV and YYDKDF (reference sequence). This CDR3 has 13 amino acids. Trimming took off 5 bases at V and 0 bases at J, with 7 bases between the two ends. In DNA form, the CDR3 reads TGTGCCACCAGCCTAACAGTGAACACTGAAGCTTTCTTT. Translation gives CATSLTVNTEAFF. Combining the CDR3 with reference TRBV15 and TRBJ1-1 gives the whole variable domain DAMVIQNPRYQVTQFGKPVTLSCSQTLNHNVMYWYQQKSSQAPKLLFHYYDKDFNNEADTPDNFQSRRPNTSFCFLDIRSPGLGDTAMYLCATSLTVNTEAFFGQGTRLTVV.

This clonotype was seen only once. This rearrangement joins TRBV27 to TRBJ2-5; weak D call: TRBD1 (5 bases). Germline lookup yields CDR1 MNHEY and CDR2 SMNVEV (reference sequence). V shed 5 bases and J shed 5 bases, with 24 bases lying between them. The CDR3 spans 17 residues. Written as DNA, the CDR3 is TGTGCCAGCAGTCCAAGTCCATTTCAGGGCTTCCGGGAGACCCAGTACTTC. It yields the protein CASSPSPFQGFRETQYF.

This clonotype appeared many times. This chain connects TRBV7-8 to TRBJ2-5; maybe TRBD2 (5 bases). V was shortened by 5 bases and J by 5 bases, with 12 bases between the two germline ends. The CDR3 sequence is 13 residues long. Germline CDR1 is SGHVS and CDR2 is FQNEAQ. The CDR3 spells CASSHFTGETQYF. The CDR3 DNA follows: TGTGCCAGCAGCCACTTCACGGGGGAGACCCAGTACTTC.

This clonotype was seen ten or more times. The rearrangement joins TRBV20-1 to TRBJ1-1; D might be TRBD1 (5 bases). The CDR3 contains 14 residues. Trimming stripped 0 bases from V and 2 bases from J, with 10 bases between. Germline V gene data show CDR1 as DFQATT and CDR2 as SNEGSKA (reference sequence). The DNA for the CDR3 is TGCAGTGCTAGAGATTGGGGGTCCAACACTGAAGCTTTCTTT. It encodes CSARDWGSNTEAFF.

There are many counts of this clonotype. This chain uses TRBV7-3 with TRBJ2-1; TRBD2 matches at 11 bases. Germline loops: CDR1 SGHTA, CDR2 FQGTGA. The CDR3 sequence is 15 residues long. Trimming removed 2 bases from V and 9 bases from J; junction bases left unmatched: 6. CDR3 residues: CASSLGTSGGVEQFF. The CDR3 coding sequence is TGTGCCAGCAGCTTAGGAACTAGCGGGGGAGTTGAGCAGTTCTTC. The full variable domain, its missing parts supplied by reference TRBV7-3 and TRBJ2-1, is GAGVSQTPSNKVTEKGKYVELRCDPISGHTALYWYRQSLGQGPEFLIYFQGTGAADDSGLPNDRFFAVRPEGSVSTLKIQRTERGDSAVYLCASSLGTSGGVEQFFGPGTRLTVL.

This clonotype has at least ten counts. This chain joins TRBV7-8 and TRBJ1-1; D is unresolved. V was pared by 4 bases and J by 1 base, with 13 bases between. CDR3 length: 15 residues. CDR1 is SGHVS, CDR2 FQNEAQ, per germline. CDR3 residues: CASSYNLGTNTEAFF. CDR3 nucleotides: TGTGCCAGCAGCTATAATCTGGGCACGAACACTGAAGCTTTCTTT. The complete variable domain, with remaining parts taken from reference TRBV7-8 and TRBJ1-1, reads GAGVSQSPRYKVAKRGQDVALRCDPISGHVSLFWYQQALGQGPEFLTYFQNEAQLDKSGLPSDRFFAERPEGSVSTLKIQRTQQEDSAVYLCASSYNLGTNTEAFFGQGTRLTVV.

The CDR3 DNA follows: TGTGCCAGCACCGAGAGGGGCGGGGAGCTGTTTTTT. This encodes CASTERGGELFF. The V and J genes are TRBV11-2 and TRBJ2-2; perhaps D is TRBD1 or TRBD2 (5 bases each). Germline-derived CDR1 and CDR2 are SGHAT and FQNNGV. Trimming removed 7 bases from V and 7 bases from J, with 10 bases in between. This CDR3 comprises 12 residues.

This clonotype was recorded a few times. This chain joins TRBV20-1 and TRBJ1-2; D gene unclear. This CDR3 is built from 11 residues. Between the trimmed V and J ends, which lost 7 bases and 4 bases, there was a span of 10 bases. CDR1 and CDR2 from the germline V gene are DFQATT and SNEGSKA (reference sequence). The CDR3 loop reads CSGSHIYGYTF. DNA of the CDR3: TGCAGTGGGTCGCACATCTATGGCTACACCTTC.

There are many counts of this clonotype. The chain links TRBV19 to TRBJ2-7; D is uncertain. V lost 6 bases, J lost 2 bases, and 8 bases lay in between. There are 12 residues in the CDR3. In germline, CDR1 is LNHDA, CDR2 SQIVND (reference sequence). The CDR3 region has the DNA TGTGCCAGTAGGTCGGATACCTACGAGCAGTACTTC. It translates to CASRSDTYEQYF.